The TCR beta chain described here comes from a study of blood T cells in healthy people across ages. For the study at large: The template switching approach captured approximately one barcoded beta molecule for every two T cells.

Notes on the study in general: Compared with aged donors, long-lived donors showed fewer expanded clones, suggesting selection.

In the case of this clonotype: Its antigen is undetermined.

A second 7 to 11 cycle PCR used barcoded and J-beta primers. Tagging of each cDNA molecule was performed by a template-switch adaptor with 12 random nucleotides. TCRdb reprocessed the 5' RACE reads via MiXCR and lists one record per CDR3 protein. The sample lists hundreds of thousands of distinct CDR3 sequences, roughly three fifths occurring once. This CDR3 is 15 amino acids long. Germline V lookup: CDR1 SQVTM, CDR2 ANQGSEA. V lost 8 bases, J lost 4 bases, and 15 bases stayed unmatched. Each sample yielded at least 6 micrograms of PBMC total RNA. This rearrangement joins TRBV29-1 to TRBJ1-2; 8 bases match TRBD1. The sequenced sample was blood. This TCR derives from a man between 35 and 55 years old in good health. The CDR3 sequence: CSTASARGRPYGYTF. Written as DNA, the CDR3 is TGCAGCACCGCCTCGGCCAGGGGGCGTCCCTATGGCTACACCTTC.